The entry that follows covers one T cell receptor beta chain sequence. The antigen remains undetermined. Assay used: immunoSEQ multiplex PCR; TCRdb lists only in-frame clones, some missing. The sample comprises 100,000 to 150,000 clones, approximately 95% of which are singletons, and about 1.8% rests with the top ten. The sample comes from a study of cytomegalovirus exposure and HLA in healthy donors. Notes on the study in general: Across donors, most TCRs were seen rarely, yet some public ones were widespread.

The CDR3 totals 15 residues. The V gene end was trimmed by 0 bases and the J gene end by 5 bases; junction bases not matched to a gene: 5. Germline values: CDR1 LGHNA, CDR2 YNFKEQ. Sequenced: PBMCs. The chain employs TRBV4-2 and TRBJ1-2; 8 bases align to TRBD1. This TCR was recovered from a man between 18 and 35 years old in good health and CMV-seronegative. The CDR3 sequence: CASSQEVDRGYGYTF. The DNA for the CDR3 is TGTGCCAGCAGCCAAGAAGTAGACAGGGGATATGGCTACACCTTC.